The 29 T cell receptor beta chains reported below all come from one sample, sequenced in a study of shared clonotypes between healthy human individuals (dated by TCRdb to 2020 to 2022). Library preparation used the immunoSEQ multiplex PCR assay. As stored in TCRdb, this immuneACCESS dataset retains in-frame rearrangements with V and J assigned. A fraction of the clones does not appear; measured against another copy, unresolved V genes explain less than half of the discrepancy, and the remainder lacks a known reason. This sample is represented by 500,000 to 650,000 clones; about 80% of them were singletons. 9.5% to 15% of the sample is in the top ten clones. Sequenced: PBMCs. These receptor sequences come from a woman aged 40 to 50 in good health. Some clones in this sample may be carry-over from other donors' samples.

This sequence joins TRBV30 and TRBJ1-4, with TRBD1 as a possible D gene (5 bases). Per germline, CDR1 GTSNPN and CDR2 SVGIG (reference sequence). This CDR3 is built from 14 residues. The V end was cut by 4 bases, the J end by 3 bases, with 12 bases between. The CDR3 sequence: CAWTRGVSNEKLFF. The CDR3 DNA reads TGTGCCTGGACCCGAGGGGTGTCTAATGAAAAACTGTTTTTT.

Comment on this clone: A much bigger clone sits one base away, suggesting this may be a read error. CDR3 DNA sequence: TGTGCCAGCAGTTTGAACGGGTATGGCTACACCTTC. Translation: CASSLNGYGYTF. The V and J genes are TRBV28 and TRBJ1-2; D unclear. Germline V CDR1 and CDR2: MDHEN, SYDVKM. V lost 3 bases to trimming and J lost 5 bases, with 7 bases between them. CDR3 length: 12 residues.

The chain recombines TRBV11-2 with TRBJ2-2; 9 bases fit TRBD2. V lost 2 bases, J lost 5 bases, and 6 bases stayed unmatched. The CDR3 extends over 16 amino acids. Germline assignment: CDR1 SGHAT and CDR2 FQNNGV. CDR3 DNA sequence: TGTGCCAGCAGCTTAATGCGGGGGGGTATAACCGGGGAGCTGTTTTTT. Translation gives CASSLMRGGITGELFF. Looking up the rest from reference TRBV11-2 and TRBJ2-2 gives the full variable domain: EAGVAQSPRYKIIEKRQSVAFWCNPISGHATLYWYQQILGQGPKLLIQFQNNGVVDDSQLPKDRFSAERLKGVDSTLKIQPAKLEDSAVYLCASSLMRGGITGELFFGEGSRLTVL.

The chain carries TRBV15 and TRBJ2-6, with D perhaps matching TRBD2 (6 bases). Trimming took 2 bases from V and 4 from J, leaving 9 bases between them. The CDR3 sequence is 15 residues long. Germline loops: CDR1 LNHNV, CDR2 YYDKDF (reference sequence). The CDR3 is CATSRQAGGANVLTF. The CDR3 coding sequence is TGTGCCACCAGCAGACAGGCGGGGGGGGCCAACGTCCTGACTTTC.

The V gene is TRBV9, the J gene TRBJ1-2; a weak D match, TRBD1 (6 bases). The V end was cut by 0 bases, the J end by 2 bases, with 17 bases between. The CDR3 spans 17 residues. Germline V CDR1 and CDR2: SGDLS, YYNGEE. The CDR3 loop is CASSVALEWTENYGYTF. In DNA form, the CDR3 reads TGTGCCAGCAGCGTAGCTCTCGAGTGGACAGAAAACTATGGCTACACCTTC.

The chain recombines TRBV2 with TRBJ2-1; 8 positions match TRBD2. Trimming removed 5 bases from V and 8 bases from J; junction bases left unmatched: 14. Germline V gives CDR1 SNHLY, CDR2 FYNNEI. The CDR3 covers 16 residues. Written as DNA, the CDR3 is TGTGCCAGCAGTTACAGGTCTTCCGGGGGGGCGGATGAGCAGTTCTTC. It yields the protein CASSYRSSGGADEQFF.

J is TRBJ2-3 and V is TRBV5-1; 7 nucleotides match TRBD2. The germline V gene has CDR1 SGHRS and CDR2 YFSETQ. This CDR3 is 15 amino acids long. V gave up 0 bases and J gave up 4 bases; unmatched junction bases: 5. The CDR3 sequence: CASSLGTSVPDTQYF. The CDR3 DNA reads as TGCGCCAGCAGCTTGGGGACTAGTGTTCCAGATACGCAGTATTTT. The full variable domain, in which reference TRBV5-1 and TRBJ2-3 provide the parts outside the CDR3, is KAGVTQTPRYLIKTRGQQVTLSCSPISGHRSVSWYQQTPGQGLQFLFEYFSETQRNKGNFPGRFSGRQFSNSRSEMNVSTLELGDSALYLCASSLGTSVPDTQYFGPGTRLTVL.

A note on this clone: A clone one base away is much larger, so this may be a read error. The V gene is TRBV29-1, the J gene TRBJ1-2, with D hard to call. CDR3 length: 13 residues. Germline CDR1 reads SQVTM; CDR2 reads ANQGSEA. The V and J ends lost 5 bases and 4 bases respectively, with 14 bases between them. This chain's CDR3 is CSVKRGDGYGYTF. CDR3 DNA sequence: TGCAGCGTTAAGCGGGGAGACGGCTATGGCTACACCTTC.

The V gene is TRBV7-3, the J gene TRBJ2-3, with 7 bases identical to TRBD2. Per germline, CDR1 SGHTA and CDR2 FQGTGA. Trimming at V came to 2 bases and at J to 1 base, leaving 6 bases not matched to a gene. The CDR3 has 16 residues. The DNA of the CDR3 is TGTGCCAGCAGCTTACCCGCCACTAGCGGCACAGATACGCAGTATTTT. Translated, it gives CASSLPATSGTDTQYF.

This chain connects TRBV9 to TRBJ1-4; D is undetermined. In germline, CDR1 is SGDLS, CDR2 YYNGEE. CDR3 length equals 13 residues. Trimming took off 7 bases at V and 0 bases at J, with 7 bases between the two ends. The CDR3 DNA reads as TGTGCCAGCGGAGTCCCAACTAATGAAAAACTGTTTTTT. Its protein product is CASGVPTNEKLFF.

V gene TRBV27 combines with J gene TRBJ1-4; D is unclear. The CDR3 consists of 14 residues. Trimming took off 2 bases at V and 8 bases at J, with 12 bases between the two ends. The germline gives CDR1 MNHEY, CDR2 SMNVEV (reference sequence). The CDR3 DNA reads TGTGCCAGCAGTTTACTCCCCGCTGGCGAAAAACTGTTTTTT. Encoded protein: CASSLLPAGEKLFF.

This clone was picked up many times. This sample includes further DNA sequences coding for the same CDR3. This sequence joins TRBV27 and TRBJ1-1; D remains ambiguous. V gave up 3 bases and J gave up 2 bases, with 7 bases separating them. Germline assignment: CDR1 MNHEY and CDR2 SMNVEV (reference sequence). The CDR3 runs 13 residues. DNA of the CDR3: TGTGCCAGCAGTTTCAGACAAAACACTGAAGCTTTCTTT. It codes for CASSFRQNTEAFF.

The J gene is TRBJ2-3, the V gene TRBV7-8, with 9 bases fitting TRBD2. Germline CDR1 is SGHVS and CDR2 is FQNEAQ. The CDR3 contains 16 residues. With V trimmed by 1 base and J by 3 bases, 5 bases remained unmatched. The CDR3 spells CASSLVVTSGTDTQYF. The CDR3 DNA reads as TGTGCCAGCAGCTTAGTAGTAACTAGCGGGACAGATACGCAGTATTTT.

The V and J genes are TRBV5-1 and TRBJ2-2; TRBD2 is a possible D gene (6 bases). The germline CDR1 and CDR2 sequences are SGHRS and YFSETQ. The CDR3 spans 13 residues. Trimming shortened V by 4 bases and J by 6 bases, and 10 bases separated the two germline ends. CDR3 bases: TGCGCCAGCAGCCCACGACTAGCCGGGGAGCTGTTTTTT. Protein sequence: CASSPRLAGELFF. The full variable domain, completed using reference TRBV5-1 and TRBJ2-2, is KAGVTQTPRYLIKTRGQQVTLSCSPISGHRSVSWYQQTPGQGLQFLFEYFSETQRNKGNFPGRFSGRQFSNSRSEMNVSTLELGDSALYLCASSPRLAGELFFGEGSRLTVL.

The chain has TRBV27 and TRBJ2-1; either TRBD1 or TRBD2 may supply D (5 bases each). Trimming took 3 bases from V and 3 from J, leaving 15 bases between them. Germline CDR1 MNHEY, CDR2 SMNVEV (reference sequence). This CDR3 region has 16 residues. This chain's CDR3 is CASSLAEGKGYNEQFF. The CDR3 DNA sequence: TGTGCCAGCAGTTTGGCTGAGGGGAAGGGCTACAATGAGCAGTTCTTC.

This clone was found once. The J gene is TRBJ1-2, the V gene TRBV7-2; D remains unclear. This CDR3 is built from 16 residues. Trimming shortened V by 5 bases and J by 4 bases, and 20 bases separated the two germline ends. Germline CDR1 and CDR2: SGHTA and FQGNSA. CDR3 nucleotides: TGTGCCAGCAGCCACCCGGGAGACCGACTCATCTATGGCTACACCTTC. Protein product: CASSHPGDRLIYGYTF.

The sample holds one count of this clone. The chain couples TRBV28 to TRBJ1-4; TRBD1 aligns across 9 bases. CDR3 length: 14 residues. CDR1 and CDR2 (germline): MDHEN, SYDVKM. The junction had 5 bases not matched to a gene; V was cut back by 7 bases and J by 5 bases. CDR3: CASTPGQGNEKLFF. CDR3 nucleotide sequence: TGTGCCAGCACCCCAGGACAGGGGAATGAAAAACTGTTTTTT.

The chain joins TRBV28 to TRBJ1-6; possible D gene TRBD1, 5 bases. The germline gives CDR1 MDHEN, CDR2 SYDVKM. V was trimmed by 2 bases and J by 11 bases, leaving 7 bases between them. The CDR3 covers 12 residues. CDR3 nucleotide sequence: TGTGCCAGCAGTTTACAGGGAGCACCCCTCCACTTT. Translated, it gives CASSLQGAPLHF. The full variable domain, with the rest looked up from reference TRBV28 and TRBJ1-6, is DVKVTQSSRYLVKRTGEKVFLECVQDMDHENMFWYRQDPGLGLRLIYFSYDVKMKEKGDIPEGYSVSREKKERFSLILESASTNQTSMYLCASSLQGAPLHFGNGTRLTVT.

The gene calls are TRBV19 and TRBJ2-7, with a weak D call TRBD2 (6 bases). The CDR3 consists of 15 residues. Trimming removed 2 bases at V and 3 bases at J, with 14 bases between. Germline CDR1 and CDR2: LNHDA and SQIVND (reference sequence). CDR3 coding DNA: TGTGCCAGTAGTATACCGGGACTCAGCTTCTACGAGCAGTACTTC. It codes for CASSIPGLSFYEQYF.

In nucleotides, the CDR3 is TGTGCCTGGAGTGTAACAGCGGGAGGGCTTGAGCAGTTCTTC. Translating gives CAWSVTAGGLEQFF. The chain employs TRBV30 and TRBJ2-1; 10 nucleotides align to TRBD2. Germline CDR1 GTSNPN, CDR2 SVGIG (reference sequence). V lost 0 bases to trimming and J lost 9 bases; unmatched junction nucleotides: 5. CDR3 length: 14 amino acids.

The chain joins TRBV6-1 to TRBJ2-7; TRBD2 aligns across 8 bases. Germline V lookup: CDR1 MNHNS, CDR2 SASEGT. V lost 4 bases and J lost 2; bases outside the gene matches: 10. This CDR3 spans 16 amino acids. The CDR3 spells CASSVGPVAGTYEQYF. CDR3 nucleotides: TGTGCCAGCAGTGTGGGACCCGTAGCGGGGACCTACGAGCAGTACTTC.

Points on this clone: The sample holds other DNA sequences that translate to the same CDR3. The chain recombines TRBV15 with TRBJ2-7; D is unresolved. From germline, CDR1 is LNHNV and CDR2 YYDKDF (reference sequence). V was trimmed by 3 bases and J by 0 bases, leaving 9 bases between them. The CDR3 is made up of 14 amino acids. In DNA form, the CDR3 reads TGTGCCACCAGCAGGGACCGAAGCTCCTACGAGCAGTACTTC. Protein product: CATSRDRSSYEQYF.

The chain carries TRBV5-6 and TRBJ2-5, with 10 positions matching TRBD2. V trimming: 5 bases; J trimming: 4 bases; junction bases outside the gene matches: 8. This CDR3 has 15 amino acids. The germline V gene has CDR1 SGHDT and CDR2 YYEEEE. CDR3 protein: CASSSTSGVRETQYF. As DNA, the CDR3 is TGTGCCAGCAGTTCTACTAGCGGGGTTCGAGAGACCCAGTACTTC. The full variable domain, rest sourced from reference TRBV5-6 and TRBJ2-5, is DAGVTQSPTHLIKTRGQQVTLRCSPKSGHDTVSWYQQALGQGPQFIFQYYEEEERQRGNFPDRFSGHQFPNYSSELNVNALLLGDSALYLCASSSTSGVRETQYFGPGTRLLVL.

This clone occurred once. V gene TRBV5-8 combines with J gene TRBJ2-5; 16 bases line up with TRBD2. CDR1 is SGHTS and CDR2 is YDEGEE in the germline V gene. V was clipped by 4 bases and J by 5 bases; unmatched bases: 5. This CDR3 is built from 16 residues. CDR3 region: CASSPGTSGRGETQYF. CDR3 coding DNA: TGTGCCAGCAGCCCCGGGACTAGCGGGAGGGGTGAGACCCAGTACTTC.

The chain couples TRBV28 to TRBJ2-6; TRBD2 aligns across 7 bases. Looked up from germline, CDR1 is MDHEN and CDR2 is SYDVKM. The J segment lost 0 bases and the V segment lost 1 base, leaving 6 bases of the junction unmatched. The CDR3 is 18 amino acids. The CDR3 loop is CASSLLRGGSSGANVLTF. CDR3 DNA sequence: TGTGCCAGCAGTTTATTGCGGGGAGGGAGCTCTGGGGCCAACGTCCTGACTTTC.

The chain joins TRBV7-9 to TRBJ1-3; TRBD1 matches at 7 bases. The CDR3 runs 15 residues. J was trimmed by 8 bases and V by 3 bases; bases with no gene match: 10. Germline CDR1 is SEHNR and CDR2 is FQNEAQ (reference sequence). CDR3 residues: CASSLSHARGDTIYF. Written as DNA, the CDR3 is TGTGCCAGCAGCTTGTCACATGCCAGGGGGGACACCATATATTTT.

The chain joins TRBV6-8 to TRBJ1-4, with D perhaps TRBD1 (5 bases). This CDR3 comprises 14 residues. V lost 1 base, J lost 8 bases, and 11 bases lay in between. Germline V gene lookup returns CDR1 MNHGY and CDR2 SAAAGT. For the CDR3, the DNA is TGTGCCAGCAGTTACTGCCAAGGGGACGAAAAACTGTTTTTT. Encoded protein: CASSYCQGDEKLFF.

This clone has a count of ten or more. The chain recombines TRBV2 with TRBJ2-7; D ambiguous. Germline V lookup: CDR1 SNHLY, CDR2 FYNNEI. The CDR3 is 11 residues long. V was cut by 8 bases and J by 2 bases, with 7 bases left in between. Here the CDR3 DNA reads TGTGCCAGCGGGTACACCTACGAGCAGTACTTC. It is translated as CASGYTYEQYF.

CDR3 DNA sequence: TGCGCCAGCAGCTTGGGGGCAGCCTACGAGCAGTACTTC. This gives the protein CASSLGAAYEQYF. The chain joins TRBV5-1 to TRBJ2-7; D gene unclear. CDR1 is SGHRS, CDR2 YFSETQ, per germline. This CDR3 region has 13 residues. The V and J ends lost 0 bases and 2 bases respectively, with 6 bases between them.